Listed below are T cell receptor beta chains from one sample, sequenced in a study of Graves' ophthalmopathy and Graves' hyperthyroidism. MiXCR was run by TCRdb on the multiplex PCR reads, yielding one entry per CDR3 protein. The table has about 740,000 distinct CDR3 sequences, around 40% seen once; the top ten hold 35% to 55%. The sequencing sample was made of peripheral blood. Receptors originate from an adult man with Graves' ophthalmopathy. Each CDR3 is given with its conserved first and last residue. Each record gives: clone size, V gene, D gene, J gene, CDR3 DNA, CDR3 protein. D genes are given only for firm matches. Size is stated for part of the rows, as once, few or many counts, or as a class when the clone is expanded.

>few|TRBV7-2|-|TRBJ2-7
TGTGCCAGCAGCTTAGGAGGCAGTTGGGGGAGAGAGCAGTACTTC
CASSLGGSWGREQYF
>-|TRBV30|-|TRBJ1-1
TGTGCCTGGATGAGGGTCGCCCCTGAAGCTTTCTTT
CAWMRVAPEAFF
>few|TRBV20-1|TRBD2|TRBJ2-5
TGCAGTGCTCCAGCGGGGGGGGCTCGCGAGACCCAGTACTTC
CSAPAGGARETQYF
>many|TRBV24-1|-|TRBJ2-5
TGTGCCACCAGTGCCCGGGGGGACAAAACCCAAGAGACCCAGTACTTC
CATSARGDKTQETQYF
>-|TRBV7-2|-|TRBJ2-5
TGTGCCAGCAGCTTAGGTGGAGGGAGGCCCCAAGGGACCCAGTACTTC
CASSLGGGRPQGTQYF
>many|TRBV2|-|TRBJ2-7
TGTGCCAGCAGTGACGTAGCCTACGAGCAGTACTTC
CASSDVAYEQYF
>-|TRBV9|-|TRBJ1-1
TGTGCCAGCAGCCAAGCCCACAGGATGAACACTGAAGCTTTCTTT
CASSQAHRMNTEAFF
>-|TRBV9|-|TRBJ1-6
TGTGCCAGCGCCGGGGTCAGCAACAATTCACCCCTCCACTTT
CASAGVSNNSPLHF
>-|TRBV7-9|TRBD2|TRBJ2-7
TGTGCCAGCAGTTTTGGACTAGCGGGAGACTCCTACGAGCAGTACTTC
CASSFGLAGDSYEQYF
>many|TRBV12-3/TRBV12-4|-|TRBJ2-7
TGTGCCAGCAGTTTCCTAGCTTACGAGCAGTACTTC
CASSFLAYEQYF
>-|TRBV5-6|TRBD2|TRBJ2-3
TGTGCCAGCAGCGAGCGGGAGGGCACAGATACGCAGTATTTT
CASSEREGTDTQYF
>-|TRBV14|TRBD1|TRBJ2-7
TGTGCCAGCAGGGCCGGGACAGGGGTCTACGAGCAGTACTTC
CASRAGTGVYEQYF
>-|TRBV7-2|-|TRBJ2-7
TGTGCCAGCAGCCCGGGGGGCGGGGAGCCCTACGAGCAGTACTTC
CASSPGGGEPYEQYF
>many|TRBV29-1|-|TRBJ1-5
TGCAGCGCCCGCACAGGGAGCAATCAGCCCCAGCATTTT
CSARTGSNQPQHF
>-|TRBV12-3/TRBV12-4|-|TRBJ2-6
TGTGCCAGCACCCCGGACAACTCTGGGGCCAACGTCCTGACTTTC
CASTPDNSGANVLTF
>many|TRBV10-3|-|TRBJ2-2
TGTGCCATCAGGAGATTTGGCACCGGGGAGCTGTTTTTT
CAIRRFGTGELFF
>few|TRBV11-3|TRBD1|TRBJ1-1
TGTGCCAGCAGCTCGGGACAGGGGGCGGAACTGAACACTGAAGCTTTCTTT
CASSSGQGAELNTEAFF
>-|TRBV24-1|TRBD1|TRBJ1-5
TGTGCCGCCAGCAGCCCAGGGACAGGTCGCAATCAGCCCCAGCATTTT
CAASSPGTGRNQPQHF
>-|TRBV29-1|-|TRBJ1-1
TGCAGTGTTGGGACCTCTGAAGCTTTCTTT
CSVGTSEAFF
>many|TRBV10-3|-|TRBJ1-4
TGTGCCATCCAGAGAGGGGCGGATGAAAAACTGTTTTTT
CAIQRGADEKLFF
>-|TRBV29-1|TRBD1|TRBJ1-1
TGCAGCGTAATGCGGGACAGGTGGGCTTTCTTT
CSVMRDRWAFF
>-|TRBV5-4|-|TRBJ2-5
TGTGCCAGCAGCTGGGACACCAACCAACAAGAGACCCAGTACTTC
CASSWDTNQQETQYF
>few|TRBV27|-|TRBJ2-7
TGTGCCAGCAGTTTATCGTGGGGATACGAGCAGTACTTC
CASSLSWGYEQYF
>-|TRBV15|TRBD1|TRBJ2-5
TGTGCCACCAGCGTCGGGACAGGCTCACGGGAGACCCAGTACTTC
CATSVGTGSRETQYF
>-|TRBV7-9|-|TRBJ2-2
-
CASSLTGRRTGSCFF
>many|TRBV2|-|TRBJ2-7
TGTGCCAGCGGACGGGGTTACGAGCAGTACTTC
CASGRGYEQYF
>many|TRBV7-9|TRBD1|TRBJ1-2
TGTGCCAGCAGCTTAGCCAGGACAGGGACTAACTATGGCTACACCTTC
CASSLARTGTNYGYTF
>-|TRBV11-2|-|TRBJ2-5
TGTGCCAGCAGTTTGAATATGGGGCGAGAGACCCAGTACTTC
CASSLNMGRETQYF
>many|TRBV2|-|TRBJ2-7
TGTGCCAGCAGTGAACAGGCCGTGGGATACGAGCAGTACTTC
CASSEQAVGYEQYF
>-|TRBV20-1|TRBD1|TRBJ2-5
TGCAGTGCTGGGGACAGGGGAGAGACCCAGTACTTC
CSAGDRGETQYF
>-|TRBV19|-|TRBJ1-1
TGTGCCTGGAGTGGAGACGTCTACACTGAAGCTTTCTTT
CAWSGDVYTEAFF
>few|TRBV10-2|-|TRBJ1-6
TGCGCCAGCAGTGAGTCCCCTTTGGACAGAAATAATTCACCCCTCCACTTT
CASSESPLDRNNSPLHF
>-|TRBV7-2|TRBD1|TRBJ2-7
TGTGCCAGCAGCTTAGATGAGACAGGGTATTCGGACGAGCAGTACTTC
CASSLDETGYSDEQYF
>many|TRBV20-1|TRBD2|TRBJ2-5
TGCAGTGCTCGTACTAGCGGGAGCGCAGAGACCCAGTACTTC
CSARTSGSAETQYF
>-|TRBV10-3|-|TRBJ2-5
TGTGCCATCAGTGGGTCGAGGGACAACCAAGAGACCCAGTACTTC
CAISGSRDNQETQYF
>few|TRBV7-2|TRBD1|TRBJ2-5
TGTGCCAGCAGCACTCACCGGGACAGGGGCTCTCAAGAGACCCAGTACTTC
CASSTHRDRGSQETQYF
>once|TRBV7-2|TRBD2|TRBJ2-5
TGTGCTCCTCGCGGGGGGAGTCTAGCGGAAGAGACCCAGTACTTC
CAPRGGSLAEETQYF